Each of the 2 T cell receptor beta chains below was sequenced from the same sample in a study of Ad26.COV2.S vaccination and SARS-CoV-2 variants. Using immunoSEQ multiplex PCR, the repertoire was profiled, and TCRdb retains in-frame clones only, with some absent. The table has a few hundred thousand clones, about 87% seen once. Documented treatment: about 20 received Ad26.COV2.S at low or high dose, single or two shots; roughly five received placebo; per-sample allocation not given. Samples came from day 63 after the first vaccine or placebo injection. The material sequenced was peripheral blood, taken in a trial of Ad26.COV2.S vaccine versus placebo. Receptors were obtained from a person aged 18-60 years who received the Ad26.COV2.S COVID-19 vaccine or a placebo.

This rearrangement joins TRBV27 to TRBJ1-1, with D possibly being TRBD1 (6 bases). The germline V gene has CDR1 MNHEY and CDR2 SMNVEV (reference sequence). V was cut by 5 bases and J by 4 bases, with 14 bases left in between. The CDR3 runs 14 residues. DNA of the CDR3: TGTGCCAGCAGTAGGGGGGCGGGGGCCACTGAAGCTTTCTTT. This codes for CASSRGAGATEAFF.

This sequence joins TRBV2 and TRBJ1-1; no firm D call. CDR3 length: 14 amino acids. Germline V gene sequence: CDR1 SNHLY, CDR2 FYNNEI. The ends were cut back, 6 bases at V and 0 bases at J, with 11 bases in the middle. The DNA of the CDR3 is TGTGCCAGCAGGGCCGACAAGATGAACACTGAAGCTTTCTTT. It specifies CASRADKMNTEAFF.